One sample yielded the 6 T cell receptor beta chains listed below, sequenced in a study of blood T cell repertoires in COVID-19. Generated by immunoSEQ multiplex PCR, the TCRdb table keeps only in-frame clones and is missing some. This table has approximately 200,000 clones, approximately 80% appearing once. Source material: peripheral blood. Receptors originate from a woman older than 75 with COVID-19, enrolled during active disease.

The CDR3, as DNA: TGTGCCAGCAGTCCGACAGGGCCTGGGGGCTACACCTTC. It is translated as CASSPTGPGGYTF. This chain joins TRBV12-3 or TRBV12-4 and TRBJ1-2; 7 bases map to TRBD1. This CDR3 region has 13 residues. The J segment lost 8 bases and the V segment lost 5 bases, leaving 8 bases of the junction unmatched.

This chain joins TRBV10-3 and TRBJ2-1; D may be TRBD1 (6 bases). With 4 bases removed from V and 5 bases from J, the gap between germline ends came to 12 bases. CDR1 and CDR2 (germline): ENHRY, SYGVKD. The CDR3 has 14 residues. The CDR3 DNA is TGTGCCATCAGTGCGGAAGGGGGAAACAATGAGCAGTTCTTC. As protein: CAISAEGGNNEQFF.

Here the CDR3 reads CASTYTDNQPQHF. DNA of the CDR3: TGTGCCAGCACCTATACAGACAATCAGCCCCAGCATTTT. The chain links TRBV2 to TRBJ1-5; D not certain. Per germline, CDR1 SNHLY and CDR2 FYNNEI. The CDR3 totals 13 residues. V gave up 7 bases and J gave up 3 bases, with 10 bases separating them.

This clone occurred once. The rearrangement links TRBV19 to TRBJ1-5, with D possibly matching TRBD1 (6 bases). This CDR3 contains 15 residues. Trimming took 5 bases from V and 9 from J, leaving 20 bases between them. Germline V gives CDR1 LNHDA, CDR2 SQIVND (reference sequence). The CDR3 sequence is CASSSSRGAGGPQHF. CDR3 nucleotide sequence: TGTGCCAGTAGTTCTTCGAGGGGGGCGGGAGGGCCCCAGCATTTT.

V gene TRBV5-4 combines with J gene TRBJ1-6; D gene ambiguous. The germline CDR1 and CDR2 sequences are SGHNT and YYREEE (reference sequence). The CDR3 has 15 amino acids. With 4 bases removed from V and 4 bases from J, the gap between germline ends came to 12 bases. This CDR3 is CASSPGADYNSPLHF. CDR3 bases: TGTGCCAGCAGCCCCGGAGCGGATTATAATTCACCCCTCCACTTT. Supplemented by reference TRBV5-4 and TRBJ1-6, the full variable domain reads ETGVTQSPTHLIKTRGQQVTLRCSSQSGHNTVSWYQQALGQGPQFIFQYYREEENGRGNFPPRFSGLQFPNYSSELNVNALELDDSALYLCASSPGADYNSPLHFGNGTRLTVT.

This rearrangement joins TRBV6-6 to TRBJ1-1, with no clear D. This CDR3 is built from 12 residues. Germline CDR1 is MNHNY and CDR2 is SVGAGI (reference sequence). The germline V and J ends were trimmed by 4 bases and 4 bases, with 7 bases remaining between them. The DNA of the CDR3 is TGTGCCAGCAGTTCGCGGGGCACTGAAGCTTTCTTT. Its translation: CASSSRGTEAFF.